This T cell receptor beta chain was observed in a study of T cell responses to AZD1222 COVID-19 vaccine. Findings of the study overall: Mostly white British, mostly female donors; authors suggested clonal diversity may be underestimated.

In regard to this clone: Its antigen is as yet unknown.

Germline V gene sequence: CDR1 MGHRA, CDR2 YSYEKL. The CDR3 length is 12 residues. Trimming removed 7 bases at V and 0 bases at J, with 6 bases between. Libraries were prepared by immunoSEQ multiplex PCR; TCRdb keeps only in-frame clonotypes and omits some of them. The sample consists of some 120,000 clones, 90% to 95% of them appearing once. The chain recombines TRBV4-1 with TRBJ1-1; D is uncertain. This TCR came from an adult in good health. Sequencing used peripheral blood, obtained on day 0 of AZD1222 vaccination. This CDR3 is CASTSLNTEAFF. CDR3 DNA sequence: TGCGCCAGCACCAGTCTGAACACTGAAGCTTTCTTT.